One sample yielded the 3 T cell receptor beta chains listed below, sequenced in a study of T-cell memory formation after mild COVID-19. MiXCR was run by TCRdb on the 5' RACE reads, yielding one entry per CDR3 protein. In the table there are more than 250,000 distinct CDR3 sequences, 15% to 20% of which are singletons. Sequenced material: PBMCs or a T cell subset sorted from them (not recorded which). These receptors all stem from a man younger than 35 who had mild COVID-19 (a few samples of this study predate the infection). Cell type and time point are not known.

This clonotype was observed a few times. The genes are TRBV11-2 and TRBJ1-1; D remains ambiguous. The V end lost 1 base, the J end lost 6 bases, and 15 bases lay between the germline ends. CDR1 is SGHAT and CDR2 is FQNNGV in the germline V gene. The CDR3 spans 15 residues. CDR3 residues: CASSLGWGVKSEAFF. The DNA for the CDR3 is TGTGCCAGCAGCTTAGGCTGGGGAGTAAAGTCTGAAGCTTTCTTT.

The rearrangement joins TRBV10-3 to TRBJ2-2; the D is unclear. Germline V gene data show CDR1 as ENHRY and CDR2 as SYGVKD. This CDR3 has 14 residues. The V end lost 6 bases, the J end lost 6 bases, and 14 bases lay between the germline ends. The CDR3, as DNA: TGTGCCATCAGGGGTTCCCTGGCCTCCGGGGAGCTGTTTTTT. Translated: CAIRGSLASGELFF.

The J gene is TRBJ2-7, the V gene TRBV5-4, with 8 bases lining up with TRBD1. CDR1 is SGHNT and CDR2 is YYREEE in the germline V gene (reference sequence). V dropped 4 bases and J dropped 2; count of bases not matched to a gene: 5. The length of the CDR3 is 14 residues. The CDR3 loop reads CASSGTGGTYEQYV. The CDR3 DNA reads TGTGCCAGCAGCGGAACAGGGGGAACCTACGAGCAGTACGTC.